This TCR beta chain comes out of a study of cytomegalovirus exposure and HLA in healthy donors. The CDR3 sequence is 14 residues long. The J segment lost 2 bases and the V segment lost 5 bases, leaving 4 bases of the junction unmatched. Per the germline V gene, CDR1 is MDHEN and CDR2 is SYDVKM. The PCR contained 60 Vbeta and 13 Jbeta primers. Using immunoSEQ multiplex PCR, the repertoire was profiled, and TCRdb retains in-frame clones only, with some absent. The profile covers tens of thousands of clones, with roughly four fifths appearing a single time and about 8% taken by the ten largest. The TCR comes from a woman in her twenties or thirties in good health and CMV-seropositive. Sequenced sample: PBMCs. The rearrangement links TRBV28 to TRBJ2-5; 8 nucleotides match TRBD1. The DNA for the CDR3 is TGTGCCAGCAGTCCAAGACAGGGGCAAGAGACCCAGTACTTC. Translated: CASSPRQGQETQYF.